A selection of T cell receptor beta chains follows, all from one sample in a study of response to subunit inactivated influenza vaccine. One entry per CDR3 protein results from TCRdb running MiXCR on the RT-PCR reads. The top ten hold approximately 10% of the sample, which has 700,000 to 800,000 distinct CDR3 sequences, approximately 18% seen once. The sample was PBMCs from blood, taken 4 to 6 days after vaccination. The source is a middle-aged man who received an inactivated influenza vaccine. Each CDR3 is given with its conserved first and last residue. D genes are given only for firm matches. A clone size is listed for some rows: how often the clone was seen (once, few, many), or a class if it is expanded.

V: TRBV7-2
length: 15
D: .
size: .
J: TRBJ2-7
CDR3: CASSLIQDSSYEQYF
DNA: TGTGCCAGCAGCCTAATACAGGATAGCTCCTACGAGCAGTACTTC

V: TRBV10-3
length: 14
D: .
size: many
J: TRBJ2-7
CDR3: CATRRGKDSYEQYF
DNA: TGTGCCACCCGGAGGGGGAAAGACAGCTACGAGCAGTACTTC

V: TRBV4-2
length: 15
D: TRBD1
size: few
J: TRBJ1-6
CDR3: CASSQDRGLRSPLHF
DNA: TGTGCCAGCAGCCAAGACAGGGGGCTTCGTTCACCCCTCCACTTT

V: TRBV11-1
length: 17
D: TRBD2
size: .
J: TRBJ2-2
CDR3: CASSVGLAGTNTGELFF
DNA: TGTGCCAGCAGCGTCGGACTAGCGGGGACCAACACCGGGGAGCTGTTTTTT

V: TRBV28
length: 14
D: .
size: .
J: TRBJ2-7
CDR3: CASSFLGGPYEQYF
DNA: TGTGCCAGCAGTTTTCTAGGAGGCCCCTACGAGCAGTACTTC

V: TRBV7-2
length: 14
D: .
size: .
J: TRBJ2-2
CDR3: CASSLQIPTGELFF
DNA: TGTGCCAGCAGCTTACAAATACCCACCGGGGAGCTGTTTTTT

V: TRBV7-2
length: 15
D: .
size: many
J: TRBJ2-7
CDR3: CASSPGRFLSYEQYF
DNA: TGTGCCAGCAGCCCCGGCAGGTTCCTATCCTACGAGCAGTACTTC

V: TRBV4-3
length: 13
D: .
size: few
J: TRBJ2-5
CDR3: CASSQVLQETQYF
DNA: TGCGCCAGCAGCCAAGTCCTCCAAGAGACCCAGTACTTC

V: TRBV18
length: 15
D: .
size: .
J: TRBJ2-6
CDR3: CASSPPSSGANVLTF
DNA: TGTGCCAGCTCACCGCCTAGCTCTGGGGCCAACGTCCTGACTTTC

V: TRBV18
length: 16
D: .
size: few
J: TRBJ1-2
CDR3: CASSPLRGTLFYGYTF
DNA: TGTGCCAGCTCACCCCTCCGCGGGACTCTGTTCTATGGCTACACCTTC

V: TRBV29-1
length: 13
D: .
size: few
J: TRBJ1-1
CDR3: CSVGVRTNTEAFF
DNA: TGCAGCGTTGGTGTCCGGACGAACACTGAAGCTTTCTTT

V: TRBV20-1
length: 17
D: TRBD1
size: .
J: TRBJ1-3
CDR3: CSARVGTGIFSGNTIYF
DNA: TGCAGTGCAAGAGTTGGGACAGGGATTTTCTCTGGAAACACCATATATTTT

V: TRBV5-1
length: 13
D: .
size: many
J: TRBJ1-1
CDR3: CASSYERGTEAFF
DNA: TGCGCCAGCAGTTATGAGCGTGGCACTGAAGCTTTCTTT

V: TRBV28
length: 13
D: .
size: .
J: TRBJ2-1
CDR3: CASSLQNYNEQFF
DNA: TGTGCCAGCAGCCTTCAGAATTACAATGAGCAGTTCTTC

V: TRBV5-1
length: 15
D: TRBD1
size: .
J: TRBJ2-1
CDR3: CASSMDRGAYNEQFF
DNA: TGCGCCAGCAGCATGGACAGGGGTGCCTACAATGAGCAGTTCTTC

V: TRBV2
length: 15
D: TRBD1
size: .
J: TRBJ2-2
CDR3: CASSLDRGGTGELFF
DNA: TGTGCCAGCAGCCTGGACAGGGGAGGCACCGGGGAGCTGTTTTTT